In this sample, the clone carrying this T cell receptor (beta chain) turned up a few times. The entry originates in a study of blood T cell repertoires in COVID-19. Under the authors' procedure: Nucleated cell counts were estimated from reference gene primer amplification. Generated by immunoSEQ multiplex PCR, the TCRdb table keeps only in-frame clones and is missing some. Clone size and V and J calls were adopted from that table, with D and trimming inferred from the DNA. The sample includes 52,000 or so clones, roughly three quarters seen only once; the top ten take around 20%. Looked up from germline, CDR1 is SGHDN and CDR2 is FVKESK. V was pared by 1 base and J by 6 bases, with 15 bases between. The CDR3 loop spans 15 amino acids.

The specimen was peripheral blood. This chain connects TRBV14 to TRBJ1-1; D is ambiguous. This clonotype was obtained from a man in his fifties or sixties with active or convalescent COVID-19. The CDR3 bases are TGTGCCAGCAGCCAAGTTAGGAGAGGGTTCCCTGAAGCTTTCTTT. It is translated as CASSQVRRGFPEAFF.